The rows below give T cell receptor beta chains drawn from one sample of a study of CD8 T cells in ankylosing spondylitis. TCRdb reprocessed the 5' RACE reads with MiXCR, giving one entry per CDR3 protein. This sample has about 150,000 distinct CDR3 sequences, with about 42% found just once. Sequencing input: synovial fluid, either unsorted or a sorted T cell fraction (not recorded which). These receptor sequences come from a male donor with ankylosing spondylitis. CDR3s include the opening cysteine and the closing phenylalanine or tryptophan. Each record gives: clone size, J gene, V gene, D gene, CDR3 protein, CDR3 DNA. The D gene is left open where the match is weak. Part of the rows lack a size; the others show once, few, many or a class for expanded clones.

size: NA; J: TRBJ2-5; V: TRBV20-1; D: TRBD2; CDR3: CSARGGTSGGWETQYF; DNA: TGCAGTGCTAGAGGGGGGACTAGCGGTGGTTGGGAGACCCAGTACTTC
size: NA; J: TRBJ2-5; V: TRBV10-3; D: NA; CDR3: CAISDLLRGQETQYF; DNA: TGTGCCATCAGTGACCTCTTGCGGGGCCAAGAGACCCAGTACTTC
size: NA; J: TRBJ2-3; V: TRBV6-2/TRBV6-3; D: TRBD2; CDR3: CASTSGGGAPDTQYF; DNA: TGTGCCAGCACCTCGGGCGGGGGGGCCCCAGATACGCAGTATTTT
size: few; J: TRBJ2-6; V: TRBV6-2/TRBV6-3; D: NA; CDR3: CASSYSSGEYYSGANVLTF; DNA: TGTGCCAGCAGTTACTCGAGTGGGGAATATTACTCTGGGGCCAACGTCCTGACTTTC
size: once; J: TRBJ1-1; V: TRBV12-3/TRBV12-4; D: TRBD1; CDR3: CASSENNRGWLNTEAFF; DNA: TGTGCCAGCAGTGAAAATAACAGGGGTTGGCTGAACACTGAAGCTTTCTTT
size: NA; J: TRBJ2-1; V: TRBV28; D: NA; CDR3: CASSLSGREYNEQFF; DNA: TGTGCCAGCAGTTTAAGTGGCAGGGAGTACAATGAGCAGTTCTTC
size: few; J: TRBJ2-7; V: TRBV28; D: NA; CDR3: CASSELQGKPSYEQYF; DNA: TGTGCCAGCAGTGAGCTGCAGGGGAAGCCTTCCTACGAGCAGTACTTC
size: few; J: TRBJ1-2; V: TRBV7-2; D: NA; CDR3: CASSLALSGQYESGYTF; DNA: TGTGCCAGCAGCTTAGCCCTCTCTGGACAGTACGAGTCAGGCTACACCTTC
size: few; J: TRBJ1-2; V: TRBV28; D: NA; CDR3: CASSLSGLRDNYGYTF; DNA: TGTGCCAGCAGTTTATCAGGGTTGAGGGACAACTATGGCTACACCTTC
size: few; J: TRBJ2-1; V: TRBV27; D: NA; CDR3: CASSFGGPISSYNEQFF; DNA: TGTGCCAGCAGTTTTGGGGGTCCTATAAGCTCCTACAATGAGCAGTTCTTC
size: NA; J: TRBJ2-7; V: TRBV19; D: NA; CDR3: CASSPRVWNEQYF; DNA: TGTGCCAGTAGCCCCCGGGTCTGGAACGAGCAGTACTTC
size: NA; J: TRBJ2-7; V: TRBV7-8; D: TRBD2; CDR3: CASSLFPGLAPPEQYF; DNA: TGTGCCAGCAGCTTGTTTCCGGGACTAGCGCCTCCGGAGCAGTACTTC
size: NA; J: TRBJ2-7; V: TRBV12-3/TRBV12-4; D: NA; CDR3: CASSLRFGLEGRRVYEQYF; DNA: TGTGCCAGCAGTTTACGATTTGGTCTAGAGGGCCGCCGGGTTTACGAGCAGTACTTC
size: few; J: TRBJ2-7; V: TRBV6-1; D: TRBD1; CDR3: CASSERGTGASEQYF; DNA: TGTGCCAGCAGTGAACGCGGGACAGGGGCTTCCGAGCAGTACTTC
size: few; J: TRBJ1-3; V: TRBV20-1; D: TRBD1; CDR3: CSARIGDRGRPRGNTIYF; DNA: TGCAGTGCTAGAATAGGGGACAGGGGGCGACCTCGTGGAAACACCATATATTTT